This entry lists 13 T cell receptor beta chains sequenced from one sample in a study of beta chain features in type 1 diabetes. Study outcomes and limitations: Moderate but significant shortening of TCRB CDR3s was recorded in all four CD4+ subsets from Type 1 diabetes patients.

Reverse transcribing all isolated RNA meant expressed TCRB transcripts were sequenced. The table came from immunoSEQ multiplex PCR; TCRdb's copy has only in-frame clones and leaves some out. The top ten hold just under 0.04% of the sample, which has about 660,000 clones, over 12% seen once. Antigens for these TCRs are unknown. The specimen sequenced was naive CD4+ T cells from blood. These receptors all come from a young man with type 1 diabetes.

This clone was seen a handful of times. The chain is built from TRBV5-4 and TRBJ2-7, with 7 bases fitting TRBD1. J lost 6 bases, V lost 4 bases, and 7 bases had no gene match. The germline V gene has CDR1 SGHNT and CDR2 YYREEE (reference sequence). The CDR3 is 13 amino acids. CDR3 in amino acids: CASSRDRAGEQYF. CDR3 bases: TGTGCCAGCAGCCGAGACAGGGCCGGCGAGCAGTACTTC.

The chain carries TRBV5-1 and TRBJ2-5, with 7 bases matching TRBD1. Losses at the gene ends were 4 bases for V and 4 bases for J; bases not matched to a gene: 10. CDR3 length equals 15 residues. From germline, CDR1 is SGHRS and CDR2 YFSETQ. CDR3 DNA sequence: TGCGCCAGCAGCCAACCAGGGGGTCTAGCAGAGACCCAGTACTTC. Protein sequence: CASSQPGGLAETQYF.

This chain's CDR3 is CASTLVGGLGEQYF. DNA for the CDR3: TGTGCCAGCACCCTGGTAGGGGGCTTGGGCGAGCAGTACTTC. The chain employs TRBV7-8 and TRBJ2-7; 7 nucleotides line up with TRBD1. Trimming removed 7 bases from V and 6 bases from J; junction bases left unmatched: 12. Looked up from germline, CDR1 is SGHVS and CDR2 is FQNEAQ. The length of the CDR3 is 14 residues. Variable domain in full (rest from reference TRBV7-8 and TRBJ2-7): GAGVSQSPRYKVAKRGQDVALRCDPISGHVSLFWYQQALGQGPEFLTYFQNEAQLDKSGLPSDRFFAERPEGSVSTLKIQRTQQEDSAVYLCASTLVGGLGEQYFGPGTRLTVT.

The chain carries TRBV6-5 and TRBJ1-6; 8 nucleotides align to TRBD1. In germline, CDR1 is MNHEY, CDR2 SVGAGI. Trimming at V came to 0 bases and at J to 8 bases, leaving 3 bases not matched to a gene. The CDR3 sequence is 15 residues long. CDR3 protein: CASSYSTGAHSPLHF. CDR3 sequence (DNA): TGTGCCAGCAGTTACTCGACAGGGGCGCATTCACCCCTCCACTTT.

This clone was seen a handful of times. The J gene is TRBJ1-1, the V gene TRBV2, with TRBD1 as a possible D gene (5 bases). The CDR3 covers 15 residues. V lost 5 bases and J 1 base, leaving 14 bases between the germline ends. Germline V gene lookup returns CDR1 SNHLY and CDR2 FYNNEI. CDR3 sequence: CASSPEQAQNTEAFF. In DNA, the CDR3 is TGTGCCAGCAGTCCAGAACAGGCACAGAACACTGAAGCTTTCTTT.

CDR3 sequence: CASSSAGPNTGELFF. The CDR3, as DNA: TGTGCCAGCAGCTCTGCAGGGCCGAACACCGGGGAGCTGTTTTTT. V usage is TRBV11-3 and J usage is TRBJ2-2; a possible D gene is TRBD1 (5 bases). This CDR3 region has 15 residues. CDR1 is SGHNT, CDR2 YENEEA, per germline. With 4 bases removed from V and 0 bases from J, the gap between germline ends came to 9 bases.

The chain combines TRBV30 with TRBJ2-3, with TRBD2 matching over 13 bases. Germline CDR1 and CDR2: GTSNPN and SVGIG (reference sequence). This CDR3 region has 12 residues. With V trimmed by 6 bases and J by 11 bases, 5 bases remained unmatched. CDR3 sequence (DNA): TGTGCCTGTGGGACTAGCGGGATATTGCAGTATTTT. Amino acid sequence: CACGTSGILQYF.

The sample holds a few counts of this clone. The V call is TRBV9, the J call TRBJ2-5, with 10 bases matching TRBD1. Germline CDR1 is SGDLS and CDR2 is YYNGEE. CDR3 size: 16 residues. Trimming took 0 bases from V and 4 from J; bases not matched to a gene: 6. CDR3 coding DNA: TGTGCCAGCAGCGTAGTGGCCGGACAGGGGGTAGAGACCCAGTACTTC. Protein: CASSVVAGQGVETQYF.

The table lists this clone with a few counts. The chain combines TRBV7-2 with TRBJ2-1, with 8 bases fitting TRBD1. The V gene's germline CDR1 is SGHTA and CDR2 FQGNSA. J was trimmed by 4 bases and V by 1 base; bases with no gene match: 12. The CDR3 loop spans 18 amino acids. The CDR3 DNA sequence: TGTGCCAGCAGCTTAGGACAGGGGACATACCTTAATTACAATGAGCAGTTCTTC. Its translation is CASSLGQGTYLNYNEQFF.

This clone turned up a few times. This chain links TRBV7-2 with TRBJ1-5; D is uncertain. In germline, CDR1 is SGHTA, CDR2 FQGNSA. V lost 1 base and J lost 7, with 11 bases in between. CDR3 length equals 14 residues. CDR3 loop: CASSLGIVGQPQHF. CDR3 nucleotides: TGTGCCAGCAGCTTAGGTATAGTGGGCCAGCCCCAGCATTTT.

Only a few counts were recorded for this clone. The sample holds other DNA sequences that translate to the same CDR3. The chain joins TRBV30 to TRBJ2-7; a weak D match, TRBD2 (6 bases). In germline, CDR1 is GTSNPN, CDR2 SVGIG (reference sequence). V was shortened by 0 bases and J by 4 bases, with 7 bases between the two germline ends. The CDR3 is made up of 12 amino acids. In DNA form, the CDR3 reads TGTGCCTGGAGTGTCCTAGCGTACGAGCAGTACTTC. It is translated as CAWSVLAYEQYF.

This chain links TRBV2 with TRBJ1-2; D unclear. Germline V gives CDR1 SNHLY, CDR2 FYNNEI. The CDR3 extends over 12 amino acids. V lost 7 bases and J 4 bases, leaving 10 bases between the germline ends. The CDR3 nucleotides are TGTGCCAGCAAACCTGGCGTCTATGGCTACACCTTC. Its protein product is CASKPGVYGYTF. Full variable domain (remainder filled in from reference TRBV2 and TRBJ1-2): EPEVTQTPSHQVTQMGQEVILRCVPISNHLYFYWYRQILGQKVEFLVSFYNNEISEKSEIFDDQFSVERPDGSNFTLKIRSTKLEDSAMYFCASKPGVYGYTFGSGTRLTVV.

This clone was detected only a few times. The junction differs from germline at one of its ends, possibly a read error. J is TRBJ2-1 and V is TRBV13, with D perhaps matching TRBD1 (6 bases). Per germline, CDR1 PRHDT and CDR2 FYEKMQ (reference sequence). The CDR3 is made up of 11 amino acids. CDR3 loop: CASSAGTLQVF. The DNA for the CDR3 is TGTGCCAGCAGCGCCGGGACACTGCAGGTCTTC.